Only one count was recorded for the clone carrying this T cell receptor (beta chain). Source study methods: Reference gene primer amplification gave estimated nucleated cell counts. The repertoire was sequenced with immunoSEQ multiplex PCR; TCRdb's copy has only in-frame clones and lacks some. The V and J calls and the clone size are those of that table, but D and trimming were determined from the DNA. The data show some 230,000 clones, with roughly 85% seen just once and around 3% held by the top ten. Germline lookup yields CDR1 MNHNS and CDR2 SASEGT. This CDR3 region has 14 residues. Between the trimmed V and J ends, which lost 0 bases and 0 bases, there was a span of 3 bases. These data originate in a study of blood T cell repertoires in COVID-19. Study as a whole: Collection of acute and convalescent COVID-19 samples took place in the United States, Italy and Spain. In each case, the material was cDNA or gDNA derived from T cells, B-cell-depleted T cells, or PBMCs.

Material for sequencing was peripheral blood. The chain recombines TRBV6-1 with TRBJ1-3; D gene unclear. This TCR was sampled from a middle-aged man who had recovered from COVID-19. CDR3 DNA: TGTGCCAGCAGTGAAGCCGGCTCTGGAAACACCATATATTTT. Translating gives CASSEAGSGNTIYF.